This T cell receptor (beta chain) was sequenced in a study of T cell responses to AZD1222 COVID-19 vaccine. Study-level background: Second-dose intervals of approximately 4 or approximately 12 weeks were pooled. Whole-study results and caveats: The span of vaccine-associated CD4 TCRs extended across spike, with dominance at 160-218 and 743-854. White British donors predominated, females outnumbered males, and clonal diversity was possibly underestimated.

The V gene end was trimmed by 0 bases and the J gene end by 3 bases; junction bases not matched to a gene: 10. This CDR3 is 17 amino acids long. The germline V gene encodes CDR1 SGHDN and CDR2 FVKESK. Assay used: immunoSEQ multiplex PCR; TCRdb lists only in-frame clones, some missing. Seen here are around 160,000 clones, around 94% observed once, and the top ten hold approximately 0.64%. As concerns this clone: The antigen is not known.

Sequenced here: peripheral blood, sampled on day 0 of AZD1222 vaccination. The TCR originated in an adult in good health. V usage is TRBV14 and J usage is TRBJ2-5; 7 positions agree with TRBD1. The DNA for the CDR3 is TGTGCCAGCAGCCAAGATGGGCCAGGGGGTACCAAAGAGACCCAGTACTTC. Translated: CASSQDGPGGTKETQYF.